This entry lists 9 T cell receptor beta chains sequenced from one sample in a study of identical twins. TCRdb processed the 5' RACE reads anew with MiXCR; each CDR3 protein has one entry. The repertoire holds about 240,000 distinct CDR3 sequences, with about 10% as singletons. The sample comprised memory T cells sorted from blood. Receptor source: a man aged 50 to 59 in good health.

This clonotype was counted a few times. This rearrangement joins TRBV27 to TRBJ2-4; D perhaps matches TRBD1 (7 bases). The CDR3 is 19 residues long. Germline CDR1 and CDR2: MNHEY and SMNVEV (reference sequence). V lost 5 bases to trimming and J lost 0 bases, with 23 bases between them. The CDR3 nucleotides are TGTGCCAGCAGTCCTATGCGGCAGGGGGGCTTCCTAGCCAAAAACATTCAGTACTTC. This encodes CASSPMRQGGFLAKNIQYF.

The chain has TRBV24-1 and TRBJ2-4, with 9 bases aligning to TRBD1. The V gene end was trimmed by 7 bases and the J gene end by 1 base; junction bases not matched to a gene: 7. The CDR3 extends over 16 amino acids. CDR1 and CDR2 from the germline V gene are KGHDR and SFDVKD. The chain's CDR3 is CATRRTGGEAKNIQYF. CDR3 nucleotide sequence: TGTGCCACCAGAAGAACAGGGGGCGAGGCCAAAAACATTCAGTACTTC.

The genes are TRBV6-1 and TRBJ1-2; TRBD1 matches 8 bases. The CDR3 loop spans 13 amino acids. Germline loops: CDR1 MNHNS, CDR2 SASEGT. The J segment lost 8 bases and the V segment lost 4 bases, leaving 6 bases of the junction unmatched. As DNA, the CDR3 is TGTGCCAGCAGTGCCAGGGGGCTGAGCGGCTACACCTTC. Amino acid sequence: CASSARGLSGYTF.

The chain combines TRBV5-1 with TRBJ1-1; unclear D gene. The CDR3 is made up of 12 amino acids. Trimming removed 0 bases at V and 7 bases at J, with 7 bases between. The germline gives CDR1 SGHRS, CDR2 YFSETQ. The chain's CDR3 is CASSLVDGEAFF. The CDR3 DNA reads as TGCGCCAGCAGCTTGGTCGACGGTGAAGCTTTCTTT.

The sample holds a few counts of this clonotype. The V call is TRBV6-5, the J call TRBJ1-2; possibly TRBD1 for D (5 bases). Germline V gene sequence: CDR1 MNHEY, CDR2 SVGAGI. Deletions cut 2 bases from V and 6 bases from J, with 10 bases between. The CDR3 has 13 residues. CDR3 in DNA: TGTGCCAGCAGTTACGGGGGATTGAATGGCTACACCTTC. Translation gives CASSYGGLNGYTF.

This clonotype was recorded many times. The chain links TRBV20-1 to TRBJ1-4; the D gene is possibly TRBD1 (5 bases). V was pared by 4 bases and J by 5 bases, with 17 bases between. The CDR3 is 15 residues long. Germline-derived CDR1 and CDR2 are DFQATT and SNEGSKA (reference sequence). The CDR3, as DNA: TGCAGTGCTATCGGAGGTGGACGGACAAATGAAAAACTGTTTTTT. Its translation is CSAIGGGRTNEKLFF.

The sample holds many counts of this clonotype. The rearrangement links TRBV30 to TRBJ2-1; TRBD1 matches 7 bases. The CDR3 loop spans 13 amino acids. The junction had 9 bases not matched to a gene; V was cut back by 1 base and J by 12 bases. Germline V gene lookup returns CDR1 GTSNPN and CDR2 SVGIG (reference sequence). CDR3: CAWSEVGTEGQFF. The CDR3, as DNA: TGTGCCTGGAGTGAGGTTGGGACAGAGGGGCAGTTCTTC.

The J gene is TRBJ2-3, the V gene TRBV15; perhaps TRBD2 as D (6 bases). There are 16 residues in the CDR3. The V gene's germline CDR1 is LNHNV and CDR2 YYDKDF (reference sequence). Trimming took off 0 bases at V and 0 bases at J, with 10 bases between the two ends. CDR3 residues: CATSRDRGSSTDTQYF. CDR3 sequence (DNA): TGTGCCACCAGCAGAGATCGGGGGTCTAGCACAGATACGCAGTATTTT.

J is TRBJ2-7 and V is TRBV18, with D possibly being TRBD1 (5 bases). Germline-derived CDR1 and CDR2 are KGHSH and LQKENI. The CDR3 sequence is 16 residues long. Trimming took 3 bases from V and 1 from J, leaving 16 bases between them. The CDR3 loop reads CASSPPQGRSSYEQYF. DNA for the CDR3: TGTGCCAGCTCACCCCCGCAGGGTAGGAGTTCCTACGAGCAGTACTTC.